The text below deals with one T cell receptor (beta chain). This sample was included in a study of blood T cell repertoires in COVID-19. At the level of the study: Nucleic acid was either cDNA or gDNA, and it came from T cells, B-cell-depleted T cells, or PBMCs.

Original processing methods: It was from reference gene primer amplification that nucleated cell counts were estimated. Assay: immunoSEQ multiplex PCR; the TCRdb copy retains only in-frame clones and omits some. Clone size and V and J calls were adopted from that table, with D and trimming inferred from the DNA. Among more than 250,000 clones listed, about 90% were seen once. The age range of participants was about 18 to 95 years, with residence in more than 20 US areas. Participants' reported clinical history set cohort assignment. This CDR3 contains 15 residues. Trimming stripped 5 bases from V and 11 bases from J, with 22 bases between. The germline CDR1 and CDR2 sequences are LNHDA and SQIVND (reference sequence).

The receptor was derived from a woman aged 25-40 years who had recovered from COVID-19. The chain carries TRBV19 and TRBJ1-5, with D possibly matching TRBD1 (6 bases). The sequencing input was PBMCs or T cells enriched from blood (not recorded which). CDR3 nucleotide sequence: TGTGCCAGTAGTCCTCGCCCCACACAGGGCCAGGCCCAGCATTTT. Translated: CASSPRPTQGQAQHF.